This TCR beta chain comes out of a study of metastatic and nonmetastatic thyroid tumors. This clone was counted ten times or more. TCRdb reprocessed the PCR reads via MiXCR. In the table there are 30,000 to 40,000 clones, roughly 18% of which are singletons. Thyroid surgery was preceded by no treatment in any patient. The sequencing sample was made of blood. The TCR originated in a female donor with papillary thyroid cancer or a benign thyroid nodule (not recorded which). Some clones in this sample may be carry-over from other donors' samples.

CDR3 in amino acids: CSASGREVLAKNIQYF. The CDR3 nucleotides read TGCAGTGCTAGCGGGAGAGAGGTACTAGCCAAAAACATTCAGTACTTC. V gene TRBV20-1 combines with J gene TRBJ2-4; TRBD2 is a possible D gene (6 bases). Germline lookup yields CDR1 DFQATT and CDR2 SNEGSKA (reference sequence). CDR3 length: 16 residues. Trimming left V 3 bases short and J 0 bases short, with 15 bases between.